The source of this TCR beta chain is a study of blood T cell repertoires in COVID-19. Study in general: Samples representing acute and convalescent COVID-19 were sourced from the United States, Italy and Spain. PBMCs, B-cell-depleted T cells, or T cells provided the cDNA or gDNA that made up the material.

In the original processing: Researchers report that nucleated cell counts were estimated from reference gene primer amplification. The protocol was immunoSEQ multiplex PCR, while the TCRdb copy is restricted to in-frame clones and leaves out a portion. That table supplies the V and J calls and clone size; D and trimming were determined from the DNA. This table has a few hundred thousand clones, about 87% appearing once. Trimming cost V 6 bases and J 1 base; bases outside gene matches: 3. This CDR3 spans 13 amino acids. Looked up from germline, CDR1 is SQVTM and CDR2 is ANQGSEA. Sample: peripheral blood. J is TRBJ1-1 and V is TRBV29-1, with TRBD1 identical over 9 bases. This sequence originates from a human donor in a cohort sampled during active COVID-19. The CDR3 coding sequence is TGCAGCGTACCGGGACAGGGGAACACTGAAGCTTTCTTT. Its protein product is CSVPGQGNTEAFF.